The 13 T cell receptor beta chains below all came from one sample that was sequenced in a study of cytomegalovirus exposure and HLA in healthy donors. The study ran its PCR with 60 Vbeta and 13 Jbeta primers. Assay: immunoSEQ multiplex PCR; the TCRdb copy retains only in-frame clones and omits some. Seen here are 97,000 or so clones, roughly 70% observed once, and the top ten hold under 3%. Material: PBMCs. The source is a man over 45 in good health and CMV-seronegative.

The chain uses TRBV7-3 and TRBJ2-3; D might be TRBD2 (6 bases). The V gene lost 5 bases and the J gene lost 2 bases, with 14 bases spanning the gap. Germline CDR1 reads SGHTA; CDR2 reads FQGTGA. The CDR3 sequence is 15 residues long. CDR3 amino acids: CASSKAGRSTDTQYF. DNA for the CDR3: TGTGCCAGCAGCAAGGCGGGAAGATCCACAGATACGCAGTATTTT.

The CDR3 protein is CASSQGGGAGSVDYEQYF. DNA of the CDR3: TGCGCCAGCAGCCAAGGAGGGGGTGCAGGATCAGTGGACTACGAGCAGTACTTC. V usage is TRBV4-1 and J usage is TRBJ2-7, with D possibly being TRBD1 (6 bases). With 1 base removed from V and 3 bases from J, the gap between germline ends came to 22 bases. From germline, CDR1 is MGHRA and CDR2 YSYEKL. This CDR3 is built from 18 residues.

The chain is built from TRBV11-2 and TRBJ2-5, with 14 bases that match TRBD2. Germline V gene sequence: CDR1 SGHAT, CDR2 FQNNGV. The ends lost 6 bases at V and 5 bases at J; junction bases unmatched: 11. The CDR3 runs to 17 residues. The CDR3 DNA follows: TGTGCCAGCAGTCTTAGGCTCGGGACTAGCGGGAGTGAGACCCAGTACTTC. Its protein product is CASSLRLGTSGSETQYF.

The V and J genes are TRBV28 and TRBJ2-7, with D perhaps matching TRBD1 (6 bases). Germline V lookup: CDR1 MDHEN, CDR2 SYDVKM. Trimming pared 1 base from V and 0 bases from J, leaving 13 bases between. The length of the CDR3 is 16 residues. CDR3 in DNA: TGTGCCAGCAGTTTATTGCGCGGACAGAACTCCTACGAGCAGTACTTC. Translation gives CASSLLRGQNSYEQYF.

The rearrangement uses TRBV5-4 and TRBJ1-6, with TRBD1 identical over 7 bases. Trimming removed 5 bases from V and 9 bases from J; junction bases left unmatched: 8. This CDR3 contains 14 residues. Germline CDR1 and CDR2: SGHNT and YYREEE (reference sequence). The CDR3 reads CASSFQGGGSPLHF. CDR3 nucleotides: TGTGCCAGCAGTTTTCAGGGGGGAGGTTCACCCCTCCACTTT.

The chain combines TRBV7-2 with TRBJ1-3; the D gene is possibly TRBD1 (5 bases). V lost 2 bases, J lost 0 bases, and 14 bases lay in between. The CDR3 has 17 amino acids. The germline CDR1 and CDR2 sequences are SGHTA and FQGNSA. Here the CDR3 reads CASSLIGRAPSGNTIYF. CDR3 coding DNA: TGTGCCAGCAGCTTAATCGGCAGGGCACCCTCTGGAAACACCATATATTTT.

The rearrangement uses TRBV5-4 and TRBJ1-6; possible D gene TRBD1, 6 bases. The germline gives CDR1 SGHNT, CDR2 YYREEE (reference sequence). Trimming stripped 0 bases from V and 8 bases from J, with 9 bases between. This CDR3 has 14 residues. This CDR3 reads CASSLDRDHSPLHF. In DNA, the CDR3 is TGTGCCAGCAGCTTGGACAGGGACCATTCACCCCTCCACTTT.

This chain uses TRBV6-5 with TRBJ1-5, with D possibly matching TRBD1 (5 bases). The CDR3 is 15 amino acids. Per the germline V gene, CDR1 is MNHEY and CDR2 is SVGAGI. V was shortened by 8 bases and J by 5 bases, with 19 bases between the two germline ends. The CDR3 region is CASGTGAGTYQPQHF. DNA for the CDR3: TGTGCCAGCGGGACGGGTGCGGGGACTTATCAGCCCCAGCATTTT.

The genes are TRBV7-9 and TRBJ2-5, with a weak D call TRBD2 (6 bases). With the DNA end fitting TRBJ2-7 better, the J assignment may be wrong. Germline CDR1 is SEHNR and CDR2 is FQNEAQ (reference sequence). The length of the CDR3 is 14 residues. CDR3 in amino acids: CASSSVGLPGEQYF. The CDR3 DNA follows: TGTGCCAGCAGCTCCGTGGGACTTCCAGGCGAGCAGTACTTC.

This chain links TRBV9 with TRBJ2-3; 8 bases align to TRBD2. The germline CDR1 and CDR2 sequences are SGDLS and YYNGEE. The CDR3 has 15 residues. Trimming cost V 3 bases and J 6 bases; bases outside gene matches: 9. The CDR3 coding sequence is TGTGCCAGCAGCGGGCCGGGACTAGGGCGGGATACGCAGTATTTT. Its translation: CASSGPGLGRDTQYF.

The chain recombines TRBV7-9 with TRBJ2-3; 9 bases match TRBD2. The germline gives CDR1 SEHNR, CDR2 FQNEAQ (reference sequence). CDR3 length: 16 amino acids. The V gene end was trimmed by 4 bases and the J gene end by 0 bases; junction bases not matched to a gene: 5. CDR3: CASSWASGASTDTQYF. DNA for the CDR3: TGTGCCAGCAGCTGGGCTAGCGGGGCGAGCACAGATACGCAGTATTTT.

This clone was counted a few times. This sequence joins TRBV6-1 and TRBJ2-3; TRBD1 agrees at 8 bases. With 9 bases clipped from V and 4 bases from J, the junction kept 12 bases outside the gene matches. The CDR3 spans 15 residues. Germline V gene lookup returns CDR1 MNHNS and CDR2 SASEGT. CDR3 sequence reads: CASTRQGFGSDTQYF. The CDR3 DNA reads TGTGCCAGTACCAGACAGGGGTTCGGGTCAGATACGCAGTATTTT.

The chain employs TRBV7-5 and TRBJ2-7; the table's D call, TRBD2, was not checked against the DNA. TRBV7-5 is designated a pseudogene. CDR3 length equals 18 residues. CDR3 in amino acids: CARSKRRVTSGACYEQYF. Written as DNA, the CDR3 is TGTGCCAGAAGCAAAAGGCGCGTGACTAGCGGCGCTTGCTACGAGCAGTACTTC.